A single sample gave rise to the 17 T cell receptor beta chains below, sequenced in a study of blood T cell repertoires in COVID-19. The repertoire was sequenced with immunoSEQ multiplex PCR; TCRdb's copy has only in-frame clones and lacks some. The data contain some 150,000 clones, around four fifths of them singletons. The material sequenced was peripheral blood. Receptors originate from a woman in her 70s with COVID-19, enrolled during active disease.

This rearrangement joins TRBV6-4 to TRBJ2-3, with D possibly being TRBD1 (6 bases). CDR1 is MRHNA and CDR2 is SNTAGT in the germline V gene. V lost 2 bases, J lost 0 bases, and 9 bases lay in between. The CDR3 is made up of 15 amino acids. The CDR3 protein is CASSDLGASTDTQYF. CDR3 DNA: TGTGCCAGCAGTGACCTGGGGGCAAGCACAGATACGCAGTATTTT.

CDR3 sequence: CASRTFYRDNEQFF. In DNA, the CDR3 is TGTGCCAGTAGGACATTTTACAGGGATAATGAGCAGTTCTTC. The genes are TRBV19 and TRBJ2-1; D might be TRBD1 (6 bases). This CDR3 contains 14 residues. V lost 6 bases to trimming and J lost 7 bases, with 16 bases between them. Germline CDR1 LNHDA, CDR2 SQIVND (reference sequence).

This rearrangement joins TRBV4-1 to TRBJ1-2, with 9 bases aligning to TRBD1. The length of the CDR3 is 17 residues. Germline V lookup: CDR1 MGHRA, CDR2 YSYEKL. J gave up 4 bases and V 0 bases, and 9 bases lay outside the gene matches. CDR3 sequence (DNA): TGCGCCAGCAGCCAAGAAGGACAGGGGTTGGCTCTCTATGGCTACACCTTC. Amino acid sequence: CASSQEGQGLALYGYTF.

The chain uses TRBV9 and TRBJ2-6; D gene uncertain. CDR1 is SGDLS, CDR2 YYNGEE, per germline. CDR3 length: 14 residues. The V end was cut by 4 bases, the J end by 2 bases, with 7 bases between. The CDR3 reads CASSTRPGANVLTF. The CDR3 DNA follows: TGTGCCAGCAGCACTCGCCCTGGGGCCAACGTCCTGACTTTC.

This clone is a singleton in its sample. The chain combines TRBV27 with TRBJ1-4; the D gene is possibly TRBD1 (6 bases). From germline, CDR1 is MNHEY and CDR2 SMNVEV (reference sequence). V was pared by 11 bases and J by 7 bases, with 17 bases between. This CDR3 comprises 13 residues. CDR3 bases: TGTGCCCCCTTGGGGGCGCGAGGTGAAAAACTGTTTTTT. Residues: CAPLGARGEKLFF.

The chain links TRBV24-1 to TRBJ1-2, with no clear D. CDR1 is KGHDR, CDR2 SFDVKD, per germline. Trimming removed 3 bases at V and 0 bases at J, with 10 bases between. The CDR3 totals 15 residues. CDR3 nucleotide sequence: TGTGCCACCAGTGATAGCACGGACTCTAACTATGGCTACACCTTC. Amino acids: CATSDSTDSNYGYTF.

The count of this clone is one. The V call is TRBV11-2, the J call TRBJ2-5; 7 bases match TRBD2. V shed 6 bases, J shed 5 bases, and the junction held 3 bases outside the gene matches. The germline V gene has CDR1 SGHAT and CDR2 FQNNGV. The CDR3 runs to 12 residues. CDR3 residues: CASRPGGETQYF. DNA of the CDR3: TGTGCCAGCAGACCCGGGGGGGAGACCCAGTACTTC.

The chain uses TRBV6-1 and TRBJ1-5; 8 bases match TRBD1. Germline CDR1 MNHNS, CDR2 SASEGT. J was trimmed by 7 bases and V by 3 bases; bases with no gene match: 8. The CDR3 is made up of 15 amino acids. CDR3 protein: CASSESRGREQPQHF. Here the CDR3 DNA reads TGTGCCAGCAGTGAGTCCAGGGGGCGCGAACAGCCCCAGCATTTT.

The chain combines TRBV2 with TRBJ2-7, with D maybe TRBD1 (6 bases). The CDR3 consists of 12 residues. Germline V lookup: CDR1 SNHLY, CDR2 FYNNEI. Trimming cost V 7 bases and J 7 bases, with 14 bases left between them. CDR3 protein: CASNQGLREQYV. The CDR3 coding sequence is TGTGCCAGCAACCAGGGGCTAAGGGAGCAGTACGTC.

The chain uses TRBV28 and TRBJ1-2, with TRBD1 matching 9 bases. This CDR3 is built from 14 residues. Losses at the gene ends were 6 bases for V and 6 bases for J; bases not matched to a gene: 8. Germline CDR1 is MDHEN and CDR2 is SYDVKM. The CDR3 loop is CASRNRGRPDGYTF. CDR3 nucleotides: TGTGCCAGCAGGAACAGGGGGCGTCCCGATGGCTACACCTTC.

The genes are TRBV6-5 and TRBJ1-5; 8 bases align to TRBD1. Trimming cost V 7 bases and J 5 bases; bases outside gene matches: 4. CDR1 is MNHEY, CDR2 SVGAGI, per germline. The CDR3 length is 13 residues. The CDR3 DNA reads as TGTGCCAGCACAGGGGGCCTCGATCAGCCCCAGCATTTT. Amino acids: CASTGGLDQPQHF.

The sample holds one count of this clone. This chain uses TRBV28 with TRBJ1-1; a possible D gene is TRBD1 (5 bases). The CDR3 length is 11 residues. Germline assignment: CDR1 MDHEN and CDR2 SYDVKM. V gave up 7 bases and J gave up 8 bases, with 11 bases separating them. The CDR3 coding sequence is TGTGCCAGCACCTTAAACAGGGAAGCTTTCTTT. Residues: CASTLNREAFF.

The chain combines TRBV2 with TRBJ2-3, with 7 positions matching TRBD2. The length of the CDR3 is 14 residues. Looked up from germline, CDR1 is SNHLY and CDR2 is FYNNEI. The ends lost 8 bases at V and 3 bases at J; junction bases unmatched: 8. CDR3 bases: TGTGCCAGCCTCCGACTAGCAGGGACAGATACGCAGTATTTT. Translating gives CASLRLAGTDTQYF.

This sequence joins TRBV10-3 and TRBJ1-1; D unresolved. CDR3 length equals 13 residues. V lost 2 bases, J lost 1 base, and 5 bases lay in between. Germline CDR1 ENHRY, CDR2 SYGVKD. DNA of the CDR3: TGTGCCATCAGTGAGGCGGCGAACACTGAAGCTTTCTTT. Protein product: CAISEAANTEAFF.

This clone was counted a single time. The chain is built from TRBV18 and TRBJ1-5, with 9 bases identical to TRBD1. The CDR3 runs 16 residues. Looked up from germline, CDR1 is KGHSH and CDR2 is LQKENI. After removal of 4 bases from V and 5 bases from J, the junction contained 9 bases not matched to a gene. CDR3 in DNA: TGTGCCAGCTCACTTGGAATGGGACAGGGAGATCAGCCCCAGCATTTT. It codes for CASSLGMGQGDQPQHF.

The rearrangement joins TRBV5-5 to TRBJ2-2, with D maybe TRBD2 (5 bases). CDR1 is SGHKS, CDR2 YYEKEE, per germline (reference sequence). The CDR3 consists of 15 residues. V was cut by 2 bases and J by 2 bases, with 10 bases left in between. The CDR3 spells CASSFGVTNTGELFF. Written as DNA, the CDR3 is TGTGCCAGCAGCTTCGGGGTTACCAACACCGGGGAGCTGTTTTTT.

The chain links TRBV6-5 to TRBJ2-1, with 10 bases lining up with TRBD2. The CDR3 runs 15 residues. V gave up 6 bases and J gave up 4 bases; unmatched junction bases: 6. Per the germline V gene, CDR1 is MNHEY and CDR2 is SVGAGI. The CDR3 is CASRPLAGSYNEQFF. The CDR3 DNA reads as TGTGCCAGCAGGCCACTAGCGGGGTCTTACAATGAGCAGTTCTTC.